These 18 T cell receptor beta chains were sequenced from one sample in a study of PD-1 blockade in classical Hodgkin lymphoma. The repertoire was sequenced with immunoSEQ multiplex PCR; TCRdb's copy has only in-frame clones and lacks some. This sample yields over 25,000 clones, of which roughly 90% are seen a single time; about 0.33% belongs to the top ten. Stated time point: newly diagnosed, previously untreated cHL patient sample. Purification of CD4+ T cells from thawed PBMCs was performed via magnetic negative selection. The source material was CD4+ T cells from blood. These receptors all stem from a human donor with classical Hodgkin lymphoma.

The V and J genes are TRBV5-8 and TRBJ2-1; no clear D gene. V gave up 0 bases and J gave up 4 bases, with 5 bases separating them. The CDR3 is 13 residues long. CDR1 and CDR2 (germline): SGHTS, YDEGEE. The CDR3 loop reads CASSLVSYNEQFF. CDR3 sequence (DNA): TGTGCCAGCAGCTTGGTGAGTTACAATGAGCAGTTCTTC.

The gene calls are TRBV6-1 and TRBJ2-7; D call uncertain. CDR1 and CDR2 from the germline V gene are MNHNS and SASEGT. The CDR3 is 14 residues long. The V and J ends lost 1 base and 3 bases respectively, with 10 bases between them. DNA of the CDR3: TGTGCCAGCAGTGAAGTGGACCCGTTCTACGAGCAGTACTTC. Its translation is CASSEVDPFYEQYF.

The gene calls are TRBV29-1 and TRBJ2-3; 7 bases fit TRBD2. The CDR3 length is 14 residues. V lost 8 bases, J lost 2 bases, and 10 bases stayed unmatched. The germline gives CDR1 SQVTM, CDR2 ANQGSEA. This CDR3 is CSTRAGVNTDTQYF. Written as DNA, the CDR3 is TGCAGCACGAGGGCGGGAGTGAACACAGATACGCAGTATTTT.

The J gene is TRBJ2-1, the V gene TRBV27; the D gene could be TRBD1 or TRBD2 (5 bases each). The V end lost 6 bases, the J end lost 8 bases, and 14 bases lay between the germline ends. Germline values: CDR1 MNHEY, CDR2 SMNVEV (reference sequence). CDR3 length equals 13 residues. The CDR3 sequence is CASRGWGSDEQFF. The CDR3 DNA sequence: TGTGCCAGCAGGGGGTGGGGGTCCGATGAGCAGTTCTTC.

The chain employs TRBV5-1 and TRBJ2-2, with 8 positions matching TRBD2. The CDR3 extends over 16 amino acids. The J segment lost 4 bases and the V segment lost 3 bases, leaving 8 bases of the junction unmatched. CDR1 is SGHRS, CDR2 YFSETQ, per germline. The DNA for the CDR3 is TGCGCCAGCAGCTGGGGGACTAGTAGGGGCACCGGGGAGCTGTTTTTT. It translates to CASSWGTSRGTGELFF.

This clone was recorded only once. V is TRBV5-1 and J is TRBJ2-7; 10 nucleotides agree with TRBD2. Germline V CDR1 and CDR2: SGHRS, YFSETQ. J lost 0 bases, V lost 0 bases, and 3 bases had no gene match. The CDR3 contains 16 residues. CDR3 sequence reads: CASSLGSGGTSYEQYF. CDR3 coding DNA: TGCGCCAGCAGCTTGGGTAGCGGGGGGACCTCCTACGAGCAGTACTTC.

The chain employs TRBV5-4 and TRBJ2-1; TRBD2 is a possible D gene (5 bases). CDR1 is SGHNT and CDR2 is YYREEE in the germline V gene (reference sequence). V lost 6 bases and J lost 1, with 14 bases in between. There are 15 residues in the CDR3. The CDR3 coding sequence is TGTGCCAGCAACCCCCAGACGGGATCCTACAATGAGCAGTTCTTC. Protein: CASNPQTGSYNEQFF. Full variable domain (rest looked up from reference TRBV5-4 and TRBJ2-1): ETGVTQSPTHLIKTRGQQVTLRCSSQSGHNTVSWYQQALGQGPQFIFQYYREEENGRGNFPPRFSGLQFPNYSSELNVNALELDDSALYLCASNPQTGSYNEQFFGPGTRLTVL.

The chain's CDR3 is CSVEGLAGYNEQFF. The CDR3 bases are TGCAGCGTTGAGGGACTAGCGGGTTACAATGAGCAGTTCTTC. The chain links TRBV29-1 to TRBJ2-1; TRBD2 aligns across 12 bases. The CDR3 runs 14 residues. The V gene's germline CDR1 is SQVTM and CDR2 ANQGSEA. With V trimmed by 3 bases and J by 4 bases, 1 base remained unmatched.

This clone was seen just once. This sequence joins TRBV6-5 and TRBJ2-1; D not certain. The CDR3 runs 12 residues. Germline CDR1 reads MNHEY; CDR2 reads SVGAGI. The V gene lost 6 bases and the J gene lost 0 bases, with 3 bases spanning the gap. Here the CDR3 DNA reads TGTGCCAGCAGGAGCTCCTACAATGAGCAGTTCTTC. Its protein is CASRSSYNEQFF.

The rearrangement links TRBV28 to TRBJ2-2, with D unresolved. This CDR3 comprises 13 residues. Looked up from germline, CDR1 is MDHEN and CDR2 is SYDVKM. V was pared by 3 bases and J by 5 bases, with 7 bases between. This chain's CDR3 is CASSFLRTGELFF. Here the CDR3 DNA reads TGTGCCAGCAGTTTCCTTAGGACCGGGGAGCTGTTTTTT.

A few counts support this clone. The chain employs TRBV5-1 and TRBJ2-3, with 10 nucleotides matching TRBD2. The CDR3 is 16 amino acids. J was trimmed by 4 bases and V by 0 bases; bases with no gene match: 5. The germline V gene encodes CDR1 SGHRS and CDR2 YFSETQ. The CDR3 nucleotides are TGCGCCAGCAGCTTGGCTAGCGGGAGTAGCGCAGATACGCAGTATTTT. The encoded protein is CASSLASGSSADTQYF. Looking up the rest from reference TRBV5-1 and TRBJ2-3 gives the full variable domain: KAGVTQTPRYLIKTRGQQVTLSCSPISGHRSVSWYQQTPGQGLQFLFEYFSETQRNKGNFPGRFSGRQFSNSRSEMNVSTLELGDSALYLCASSLASGSSADTQYFGPGTRLTVL.

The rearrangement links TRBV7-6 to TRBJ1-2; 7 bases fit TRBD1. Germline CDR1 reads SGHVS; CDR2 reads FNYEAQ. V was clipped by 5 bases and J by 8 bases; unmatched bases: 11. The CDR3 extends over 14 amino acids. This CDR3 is CASSKGTDLRGYTF. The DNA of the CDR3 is TGTGCCAGCAGCAAAGGGACAGACCTTAGGGGCTACACCTTC.

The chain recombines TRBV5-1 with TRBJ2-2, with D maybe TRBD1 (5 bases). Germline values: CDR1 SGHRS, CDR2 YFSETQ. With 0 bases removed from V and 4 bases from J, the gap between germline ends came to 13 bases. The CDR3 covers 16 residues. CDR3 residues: CASSLAVGDPTGELFF. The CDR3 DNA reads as TGCGCCAGCAGCTTGGCCGTAGGGGATCCCACCGGGGAGCTGTTTTTT.

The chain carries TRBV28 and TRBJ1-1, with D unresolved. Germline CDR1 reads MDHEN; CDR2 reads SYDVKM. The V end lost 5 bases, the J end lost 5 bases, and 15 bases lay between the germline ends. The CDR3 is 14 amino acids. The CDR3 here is CASSPGGRATEAFF. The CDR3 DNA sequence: TGTGCCAGCAGTCCCGGAGGACGAGCGACTGAAGCTTTCTTT.

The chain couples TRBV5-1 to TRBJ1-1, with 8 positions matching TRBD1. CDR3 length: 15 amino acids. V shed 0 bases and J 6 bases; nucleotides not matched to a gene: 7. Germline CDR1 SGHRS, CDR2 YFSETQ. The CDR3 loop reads CASSLAPDRAAEAFF. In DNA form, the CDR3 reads TGCGCCAGCAGCTTGGCCCCGGACAGGGCTGCTGAAGCTTTCTTT. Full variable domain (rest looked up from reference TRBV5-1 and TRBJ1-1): KAGVTQTPRYLIKTRGQQVTLSCSPISGHRSVSWYQQTPGQGLQFLFEYFSETQRNKGNFPGRFSGRQFSNSRSEMNVSTLELGDSALYLCASSLAPDRAAEAFFGQGTRLTVV.

DNA of the CDR3: TGTGCCAGCAGCCCCCGAAGGGGTGAGCAGTTCTTC. This translates into CASSPRRGEQFF. The chain uses TRBV7-2 and TRBJ2-1; TRBD1 might be the D (5 bases). The CDR3 sequence is 12 residues long. Germline CDR1 and CDR2: SGHTA and FQGNSA. The ends were cut back, 5 bases at V and 9 bases at J, with 11 bases in the middle.

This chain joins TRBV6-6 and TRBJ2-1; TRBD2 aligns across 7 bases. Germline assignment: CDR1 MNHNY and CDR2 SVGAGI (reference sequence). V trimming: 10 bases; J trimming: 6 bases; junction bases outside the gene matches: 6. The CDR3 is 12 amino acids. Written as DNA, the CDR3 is TGTGCCACCCGAGGGAGGGGCAATGAGCAGTTCTTC. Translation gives CATRGRGNEQFF.

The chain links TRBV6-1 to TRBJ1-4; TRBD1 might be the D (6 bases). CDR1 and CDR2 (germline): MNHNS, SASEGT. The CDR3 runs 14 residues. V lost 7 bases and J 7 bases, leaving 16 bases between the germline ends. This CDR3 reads CASTSTAGVEKLFF. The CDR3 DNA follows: TGTGCCAGCACTTCAACAGCAGGGGTTGAAAAACTGTTTTTT.